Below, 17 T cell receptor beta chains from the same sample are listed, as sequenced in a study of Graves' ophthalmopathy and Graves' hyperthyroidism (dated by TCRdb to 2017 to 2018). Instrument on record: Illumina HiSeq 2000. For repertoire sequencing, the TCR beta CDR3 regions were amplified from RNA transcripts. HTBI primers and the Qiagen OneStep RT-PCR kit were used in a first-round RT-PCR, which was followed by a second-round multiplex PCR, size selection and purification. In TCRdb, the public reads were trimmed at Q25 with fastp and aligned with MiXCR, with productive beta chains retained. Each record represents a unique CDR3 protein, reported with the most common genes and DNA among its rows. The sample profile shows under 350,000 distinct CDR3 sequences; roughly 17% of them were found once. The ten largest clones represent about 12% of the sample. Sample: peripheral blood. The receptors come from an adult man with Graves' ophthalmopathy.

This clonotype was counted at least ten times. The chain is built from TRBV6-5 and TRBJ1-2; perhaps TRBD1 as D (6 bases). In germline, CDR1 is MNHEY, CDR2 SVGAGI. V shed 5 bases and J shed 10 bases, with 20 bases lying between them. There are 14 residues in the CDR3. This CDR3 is CASSPRGGGPVYTF. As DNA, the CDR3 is TGTGCCAGCAGTCCGCGAGGCGGGGGGCCGGTCTACACCTTC.

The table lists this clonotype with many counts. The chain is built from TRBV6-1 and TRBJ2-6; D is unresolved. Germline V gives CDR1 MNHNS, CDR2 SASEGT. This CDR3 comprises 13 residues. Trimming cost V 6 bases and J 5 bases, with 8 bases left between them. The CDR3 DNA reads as TGTGCCAGCAGCCCCCCAAGGGCCAACGTCCTGACTTTC. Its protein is CASSPPRANVLTF.

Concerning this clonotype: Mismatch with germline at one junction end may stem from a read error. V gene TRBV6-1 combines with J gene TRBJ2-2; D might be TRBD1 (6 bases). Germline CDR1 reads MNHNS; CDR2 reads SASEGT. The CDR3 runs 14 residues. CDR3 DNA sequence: TGTGCCAGCAGGCCGGGCAGGGGAACCGGGGAGCTGTATTTT. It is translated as CASRPGRGTGELYF.

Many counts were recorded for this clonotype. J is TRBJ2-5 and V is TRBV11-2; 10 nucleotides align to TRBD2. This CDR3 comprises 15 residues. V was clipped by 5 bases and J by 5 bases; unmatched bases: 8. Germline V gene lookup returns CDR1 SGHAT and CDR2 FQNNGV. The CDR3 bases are TGTGCCAGCAGCCTCCCAGCGGGGGGGGGGGAGACCCAGTACTTC. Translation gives CASSLPAGGGETQYF.

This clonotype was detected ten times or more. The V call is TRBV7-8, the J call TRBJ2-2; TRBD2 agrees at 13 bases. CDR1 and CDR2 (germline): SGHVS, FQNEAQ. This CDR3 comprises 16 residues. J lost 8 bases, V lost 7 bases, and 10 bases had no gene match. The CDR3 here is CASKGLAGDFAGELFF. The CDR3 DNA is TGTGCCAGCAAAGGACTAGCGGGGGATTTTGCGGGGGAGCTGTTTTTT.

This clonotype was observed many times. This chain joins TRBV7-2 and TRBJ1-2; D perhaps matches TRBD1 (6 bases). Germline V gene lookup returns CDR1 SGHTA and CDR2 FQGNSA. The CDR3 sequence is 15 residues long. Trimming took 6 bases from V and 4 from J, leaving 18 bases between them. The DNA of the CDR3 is TGTGCCAGCAGAAACGCGGGGGGGGCAGCCTATGGCTACACCTTC. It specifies CASRNAGGAAYGYTF.

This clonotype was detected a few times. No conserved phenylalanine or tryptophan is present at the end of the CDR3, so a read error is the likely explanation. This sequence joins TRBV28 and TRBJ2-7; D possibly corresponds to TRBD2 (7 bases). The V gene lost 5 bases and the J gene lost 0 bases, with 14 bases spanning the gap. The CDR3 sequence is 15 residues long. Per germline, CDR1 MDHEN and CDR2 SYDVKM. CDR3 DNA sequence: TGTGCCAGCAGTCCGAGGGGGGGGCGCTCCTACGAGCAGTACTCC. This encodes CASSPRGGRSYEQYS.

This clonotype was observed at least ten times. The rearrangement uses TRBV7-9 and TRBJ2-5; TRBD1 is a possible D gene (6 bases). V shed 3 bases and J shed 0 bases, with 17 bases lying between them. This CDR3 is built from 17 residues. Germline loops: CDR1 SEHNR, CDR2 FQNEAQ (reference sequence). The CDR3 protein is CASSFPDLRDNQETQYF. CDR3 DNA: TGTGCCAGCAGCTTCCCTGACCTCCGGGACAACCAAGAGACCCAGTACTTC.

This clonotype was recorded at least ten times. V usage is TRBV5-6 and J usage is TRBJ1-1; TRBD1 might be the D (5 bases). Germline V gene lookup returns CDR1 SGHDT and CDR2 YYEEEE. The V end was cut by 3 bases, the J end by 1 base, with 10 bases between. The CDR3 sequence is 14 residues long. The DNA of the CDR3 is TGTGCCAGCAGCTCCAGGGCTCAGAACACTGAAGCTTTCTTT. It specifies CASSSRAQNTEAFF.

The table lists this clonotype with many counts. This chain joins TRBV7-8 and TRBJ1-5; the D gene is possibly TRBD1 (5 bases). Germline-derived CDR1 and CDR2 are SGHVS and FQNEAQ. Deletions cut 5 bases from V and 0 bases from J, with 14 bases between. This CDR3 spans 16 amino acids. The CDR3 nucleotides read TGTGCCAGCAGCCTTGGACAAGCCTATAGCAATCAGCCCCAGCATTTT. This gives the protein CASSLGQAYSNQPQHF.

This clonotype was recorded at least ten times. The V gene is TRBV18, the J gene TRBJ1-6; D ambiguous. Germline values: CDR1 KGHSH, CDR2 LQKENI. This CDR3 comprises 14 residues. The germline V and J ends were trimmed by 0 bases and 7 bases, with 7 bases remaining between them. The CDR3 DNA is TGTGCCAGCTCACCACCCGGCAGAAATTCACCCCTCCACTTT. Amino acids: CASSPPGRNSPLHF.

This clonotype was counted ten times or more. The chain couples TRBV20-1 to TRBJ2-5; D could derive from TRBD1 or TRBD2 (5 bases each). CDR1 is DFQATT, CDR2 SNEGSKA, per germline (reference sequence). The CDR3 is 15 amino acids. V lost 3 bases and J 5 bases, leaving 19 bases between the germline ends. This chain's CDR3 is CSASRDPNPRETQYF. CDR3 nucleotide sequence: TGCAGTGCTAGCCGGGACCCCAATCCAAGGGAGACCCAGTACTTC.

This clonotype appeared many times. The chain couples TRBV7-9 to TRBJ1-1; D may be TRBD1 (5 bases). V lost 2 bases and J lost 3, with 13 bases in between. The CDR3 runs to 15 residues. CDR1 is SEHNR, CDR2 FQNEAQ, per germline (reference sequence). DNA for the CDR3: TGTGCCAGCAGCTTAAGGGGCGGGGGTGACACTGAAGCTTTCTTT. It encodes CASSLRGGGDTEAFF.

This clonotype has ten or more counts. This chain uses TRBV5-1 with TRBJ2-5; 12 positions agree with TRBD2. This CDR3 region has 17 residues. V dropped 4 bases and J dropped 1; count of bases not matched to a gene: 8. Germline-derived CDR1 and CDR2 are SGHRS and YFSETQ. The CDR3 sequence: CASSSRTSGDFQETQYF. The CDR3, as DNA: TGCGCCAGCAGCAGTCGGACTAGCGGGGACTTCCAAGAGACCCAGTACTTC.

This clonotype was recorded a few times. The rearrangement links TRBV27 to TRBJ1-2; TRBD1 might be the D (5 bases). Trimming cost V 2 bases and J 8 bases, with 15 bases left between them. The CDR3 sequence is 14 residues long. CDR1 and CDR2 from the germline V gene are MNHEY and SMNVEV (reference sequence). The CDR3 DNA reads TGTGCCAGCAGTTTAAACGTTAGGGGCGTAGGCTACACCTTC. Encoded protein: CASSLNVRGVGYTF.

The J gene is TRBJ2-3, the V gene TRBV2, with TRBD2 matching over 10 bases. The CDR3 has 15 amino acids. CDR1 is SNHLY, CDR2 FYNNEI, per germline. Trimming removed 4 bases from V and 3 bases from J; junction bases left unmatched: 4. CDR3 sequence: CASSGLAGETDTQYF. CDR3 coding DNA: TGTGCCAGCAGTGGCCTAGCGGGAGAGACAGATACGCAGTATTTT.

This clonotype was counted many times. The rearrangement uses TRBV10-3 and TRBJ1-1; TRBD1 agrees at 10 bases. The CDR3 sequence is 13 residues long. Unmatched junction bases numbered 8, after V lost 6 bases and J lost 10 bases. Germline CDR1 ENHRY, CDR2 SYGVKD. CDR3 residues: CAIRKDRGLAAFF. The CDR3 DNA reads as TGTGCCATCAGGAAGGACAGGGGGTTGGCAGCTTTCTTT.